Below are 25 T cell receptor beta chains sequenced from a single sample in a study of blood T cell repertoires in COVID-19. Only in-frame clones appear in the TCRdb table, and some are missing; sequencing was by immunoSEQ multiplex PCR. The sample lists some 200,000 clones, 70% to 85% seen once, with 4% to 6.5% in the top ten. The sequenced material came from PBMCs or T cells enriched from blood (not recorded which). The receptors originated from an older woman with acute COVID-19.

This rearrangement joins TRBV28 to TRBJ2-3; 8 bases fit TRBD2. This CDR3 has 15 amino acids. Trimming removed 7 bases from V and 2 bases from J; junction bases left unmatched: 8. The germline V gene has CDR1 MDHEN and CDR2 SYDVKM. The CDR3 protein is CASTGAGGATDTQYF. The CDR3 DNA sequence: TGTGCCAGCACTGGGGCGGGGGGTGCCACAGATACGCAGTATTTT.

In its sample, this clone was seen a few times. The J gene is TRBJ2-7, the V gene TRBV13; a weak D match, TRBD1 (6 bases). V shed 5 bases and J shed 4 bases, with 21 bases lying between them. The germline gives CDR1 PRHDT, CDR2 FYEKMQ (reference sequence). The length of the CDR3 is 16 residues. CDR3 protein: CASSQTQGRRWYEQYF. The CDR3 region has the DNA TGTGCCAGCAGCCAGACCCAGGGGCGCCGTTGGTACGAGCAGTACTTC.

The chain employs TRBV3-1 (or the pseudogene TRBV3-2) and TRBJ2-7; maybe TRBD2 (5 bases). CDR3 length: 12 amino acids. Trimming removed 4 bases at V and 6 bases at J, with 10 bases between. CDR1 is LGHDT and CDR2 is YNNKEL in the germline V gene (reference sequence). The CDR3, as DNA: TGTGCCAGCAGCCGCCCGGGGTCCGAGCAGTACGTC. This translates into CASSRPGSEQYV.

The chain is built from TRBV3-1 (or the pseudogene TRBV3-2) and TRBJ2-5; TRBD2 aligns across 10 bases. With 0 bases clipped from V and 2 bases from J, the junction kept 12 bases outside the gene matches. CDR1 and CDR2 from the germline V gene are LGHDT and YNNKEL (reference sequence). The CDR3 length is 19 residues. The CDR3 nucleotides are TGTGCCAGCAGCCAAGAAGGGTTGGGTCGAGCGGGGGGGCAAGAGACCCAGTACTTC. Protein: CASSQEGLGRAGGQETQYF.

The CDR3 DNA follows: TGTGCCAGTAGTATAGTTGTAGCGTCCTACAATGAGCAGTTCTTC. Translating gives CASSIVVASYNEQFF. The V call is TRBV19, the J call TRBJ2-1, with D perhaps TRBD2 (5 bases). Germline V gene lookup returns CDR1 LNHDA and CDR2 SQIVND (reference sequence). V was clipped by 1 base and J by 1 base, with 8 bases between them. This CDR3 has 15 amino acids.

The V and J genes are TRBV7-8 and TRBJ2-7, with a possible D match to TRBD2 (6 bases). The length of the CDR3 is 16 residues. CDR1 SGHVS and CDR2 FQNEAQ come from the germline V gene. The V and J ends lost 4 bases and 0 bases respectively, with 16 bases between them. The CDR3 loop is CASSWDASAISYEQYF. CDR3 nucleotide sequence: TGTGCCAGCAGCTGGGACGCTAGCGCGATCTCCTACGAGCAGTACTTC.

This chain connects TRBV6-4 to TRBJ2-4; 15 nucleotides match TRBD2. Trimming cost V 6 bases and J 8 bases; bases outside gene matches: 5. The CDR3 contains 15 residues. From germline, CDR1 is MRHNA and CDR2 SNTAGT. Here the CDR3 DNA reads TGTGCCAGCAGCGGGACTAGCGGGGGGTTGTACATTCAGTACTTC. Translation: CASSGTSGGLYIQYF.

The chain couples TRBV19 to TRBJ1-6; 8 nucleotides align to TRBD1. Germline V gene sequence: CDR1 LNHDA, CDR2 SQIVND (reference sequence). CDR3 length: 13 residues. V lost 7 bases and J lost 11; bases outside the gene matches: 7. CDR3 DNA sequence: TGTGCCAGTATGCAGGGGGCGCGGGCACCCCTCCACTTT. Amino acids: CASMQGARAPLHF.

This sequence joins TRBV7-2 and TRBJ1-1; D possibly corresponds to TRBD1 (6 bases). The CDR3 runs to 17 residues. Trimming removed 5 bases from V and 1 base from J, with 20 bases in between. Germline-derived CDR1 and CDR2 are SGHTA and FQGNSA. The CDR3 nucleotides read TGTGCCAGCAGCCTGGGAACAGGGAGTAGAGAGAACACTGAAGCTTTCTTT. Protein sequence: CASSLGTGSRENTEAFF. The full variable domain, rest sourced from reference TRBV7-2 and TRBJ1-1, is GAGVSQSPSNKVTEKGKDVELRCDPISGHTALYWYRQSLGQGLEFLIYFQGNSAPDKSGLPSDRFSAERTGGSVSTLTIQRTQQEDSAVYLCASSLGTGSRENTEAFFGQGTRLTVV.

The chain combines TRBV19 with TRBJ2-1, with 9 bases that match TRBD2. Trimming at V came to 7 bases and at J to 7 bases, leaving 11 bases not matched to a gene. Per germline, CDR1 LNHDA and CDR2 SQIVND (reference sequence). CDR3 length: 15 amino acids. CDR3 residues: CASISGSGGLNEQFF. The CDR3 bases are TGTGCCAGTATATCAGGTAGCGGGGGTTTGAATGAGCAGTTCTTC.

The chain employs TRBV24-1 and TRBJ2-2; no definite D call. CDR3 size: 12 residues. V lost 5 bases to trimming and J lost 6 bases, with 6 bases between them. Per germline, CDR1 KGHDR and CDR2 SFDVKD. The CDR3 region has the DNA TGTGCCACCAGTGGTGGCCCCGGGGAGCTGTTTTTT. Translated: CATSGGPGELFF.

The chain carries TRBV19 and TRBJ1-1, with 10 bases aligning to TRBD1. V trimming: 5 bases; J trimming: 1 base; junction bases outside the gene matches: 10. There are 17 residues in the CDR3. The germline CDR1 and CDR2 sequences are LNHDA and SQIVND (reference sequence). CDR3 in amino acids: CASSGDRGRLTNTEAFF. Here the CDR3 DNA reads TGTGCCAGTAGTGGAGACAGGGGGCGCTTAACGAACACTGAAGCTTTCTTT.

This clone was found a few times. CDR3 protein: CASSLSTEKLFF. In DNA form, the CDR3 reads TGTGCCAGCAGTCTATCGACAGAAAAACTGTTTTTT. V and J are TRBV12-3 or TRBV12-4 and TRBJ1-4; D uncertain. V shed 5 bases and J shed 8 bases, with 9 bases lying between them. The CDR3 has 12 residues.

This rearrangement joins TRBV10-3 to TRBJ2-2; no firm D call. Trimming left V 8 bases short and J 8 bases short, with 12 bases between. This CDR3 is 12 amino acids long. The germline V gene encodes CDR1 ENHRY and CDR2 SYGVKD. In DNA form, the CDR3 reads TGTGCCATCTATTCGGTGATAGGGGAGCTGTTTTTT. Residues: CAIYSVIGELFF.

CDR3 residues: CASSEGLAGGTWTQYF. In DNA form, the CDR3 reads TGTGCCAGCAGCGAGGGACTAGCGGGGGGGACCTGGACCCAGTACTTC. The J gene is TRBJ2-5, the V gene TRBV9; 16 bases align to TRBD2. V shed 3 bases and J 7 bases; nucleotides not matched to a gene: 6. Germline V lookup: CDR1 SGDLS, CDR2 YYNGEE. The length of the CDR3 is 16 residues.

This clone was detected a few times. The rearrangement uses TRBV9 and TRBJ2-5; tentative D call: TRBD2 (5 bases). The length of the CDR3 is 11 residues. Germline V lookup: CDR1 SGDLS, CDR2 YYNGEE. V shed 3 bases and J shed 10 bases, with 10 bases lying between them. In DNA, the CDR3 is TGTGCCAGCAGCGACGGACTTCTCCAGTACTTC. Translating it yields CASSDGLLQYF.

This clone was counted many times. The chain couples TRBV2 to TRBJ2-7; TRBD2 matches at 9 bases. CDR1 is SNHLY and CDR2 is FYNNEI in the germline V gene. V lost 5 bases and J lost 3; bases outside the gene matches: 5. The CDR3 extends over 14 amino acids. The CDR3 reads CASSFAGGRYEQYV. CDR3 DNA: TGTGCCAGCAGTTTCGCGGGGGGGCGCTACGAGCAGTACGTC.

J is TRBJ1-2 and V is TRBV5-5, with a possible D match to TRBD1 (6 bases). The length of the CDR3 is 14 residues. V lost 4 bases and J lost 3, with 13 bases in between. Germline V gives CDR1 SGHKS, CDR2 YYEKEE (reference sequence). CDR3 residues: CASSLSGQDYGYTF. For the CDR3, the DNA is TGTGCCAGCAGCCTCTCGGGACAAGACTATGGCTACACCTTC.

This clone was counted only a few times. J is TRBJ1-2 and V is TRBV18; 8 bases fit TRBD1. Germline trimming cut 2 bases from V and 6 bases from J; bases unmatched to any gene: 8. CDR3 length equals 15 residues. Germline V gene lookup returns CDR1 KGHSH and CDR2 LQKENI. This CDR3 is CASSPIKQGADGYTF. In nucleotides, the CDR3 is TGTGCCAGCTCACCAATTAAGCAGGGGGCCGATGGCTACACCTTC.

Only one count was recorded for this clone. The CDR3 DNA reads as TGTGCCAGCAGCCAGGGACTAGCGGGAGGTTACGAGCAGTACTTC. It yields the protein CASSQGLAGGYEQYF. The chain combines TRBV3-1 (or the pseudogene TRBV3-2) with TRBJ2-7; 15 bases map to TRBD2. V dropped 3 bases and J dropped 4; count of bases not matched to a gene: 1. Germline V CDR1 and CDR2: LGHDT, YNNKEL (reference sequence). The CDR3 sequence is 15 residues long.

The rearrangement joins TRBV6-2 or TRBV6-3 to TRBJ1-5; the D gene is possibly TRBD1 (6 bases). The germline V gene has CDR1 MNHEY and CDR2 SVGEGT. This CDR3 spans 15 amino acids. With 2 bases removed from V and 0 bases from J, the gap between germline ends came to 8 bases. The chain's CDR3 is CASSYHRDSNQPQHF. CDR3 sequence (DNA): TGTGCCAGCAGTTACCACAGGGATAGCAATCAGCCCCAGCATTTT.

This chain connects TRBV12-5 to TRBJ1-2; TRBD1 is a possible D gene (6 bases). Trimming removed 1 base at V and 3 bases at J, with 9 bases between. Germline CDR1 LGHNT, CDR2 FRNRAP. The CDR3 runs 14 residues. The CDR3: CASGLGQGHYGYTF. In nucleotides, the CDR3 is TGTGCTAGTGGTTTGGGGCAGGGGCACTATGGCTACACCTTC.

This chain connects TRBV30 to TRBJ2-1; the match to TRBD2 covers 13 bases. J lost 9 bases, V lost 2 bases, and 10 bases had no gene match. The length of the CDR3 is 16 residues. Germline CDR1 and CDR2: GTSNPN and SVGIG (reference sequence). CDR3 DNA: TGTGCCTGGAGTCCGCTTAAACTAGCGGGGGGGGTTGAGCAGTTCTTC. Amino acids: CAWSPLKLAGGVEQFF.

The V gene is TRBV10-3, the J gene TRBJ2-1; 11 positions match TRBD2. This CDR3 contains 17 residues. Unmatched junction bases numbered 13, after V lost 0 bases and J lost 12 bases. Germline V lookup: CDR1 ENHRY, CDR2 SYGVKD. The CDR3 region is CAISESSGRASGSGQFF. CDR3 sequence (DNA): TGTGCCATCAGTGAGTCTAGCGGGAGGGCCTCGGGGTCGGGGCAGTTCTTC.

The CDR3 DNA is TGTGCTAGTGGTGGGACTTCCACTGGCTACACCTTC. Translated: CASGGTSTGYTF. The chain couples TRBV12-5 to TRBJ1-2; a possible D gene is TRBD1 (5 bases). V lost 5 bases to trimming and J lost 7 bases, with 11 bases between them. The CDR3 is made up of 12 amino acids. Germline V gene lookup returns CDR1 LGHNT and CDR2 FRNRAP.